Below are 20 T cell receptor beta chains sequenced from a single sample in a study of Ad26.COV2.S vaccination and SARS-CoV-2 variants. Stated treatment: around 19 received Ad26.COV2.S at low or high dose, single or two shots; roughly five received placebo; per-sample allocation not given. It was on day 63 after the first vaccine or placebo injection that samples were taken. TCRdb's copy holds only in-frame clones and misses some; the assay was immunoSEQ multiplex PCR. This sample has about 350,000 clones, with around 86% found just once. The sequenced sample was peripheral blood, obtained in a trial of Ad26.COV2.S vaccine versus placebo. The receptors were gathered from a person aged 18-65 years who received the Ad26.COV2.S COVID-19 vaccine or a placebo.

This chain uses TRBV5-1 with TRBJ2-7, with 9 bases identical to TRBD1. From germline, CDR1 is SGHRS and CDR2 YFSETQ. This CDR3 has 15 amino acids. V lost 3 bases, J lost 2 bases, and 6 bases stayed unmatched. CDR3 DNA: TGCGCCAGCAGCTCGGACAGGGGCCCGGCCTACGAGCAGTACTTC. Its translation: CASSSDRGPAYEQYF.

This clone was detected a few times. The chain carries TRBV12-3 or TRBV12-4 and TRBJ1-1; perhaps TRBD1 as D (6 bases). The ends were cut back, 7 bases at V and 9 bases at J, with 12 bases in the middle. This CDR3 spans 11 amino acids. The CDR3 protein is CASTLTGKAFF. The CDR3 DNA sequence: TGTGCCAGCACTCTAACAGGGAAAGCTTTCTTT.

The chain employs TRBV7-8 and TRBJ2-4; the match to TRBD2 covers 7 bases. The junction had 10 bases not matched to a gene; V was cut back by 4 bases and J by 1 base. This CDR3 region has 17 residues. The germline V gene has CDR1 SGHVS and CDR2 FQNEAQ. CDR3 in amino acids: CASSSPREARAKNIQYF. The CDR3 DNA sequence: TGTGCCAGCAGCTCCCCCCGGGAGGCCCGGGCCAAAAACATTCAGTACTTC.

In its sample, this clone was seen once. The CDR3 nucleotides are TGTGCCAGCAGCGGAAGGGACACCGACACCGGGGAGCTGTTTTTT. Its protein product is CASSGRDTDTGELFF. The chain carries TRBV9 and TRBJ2-2; maybe TRBD1 (6 bases). V lost 3 bases, J lost 3 bases, and 12 bases lay in between. Germline loops: CDR1 SGDLS, CDR2 YYNGEE. The CDR3 has 15 residues.

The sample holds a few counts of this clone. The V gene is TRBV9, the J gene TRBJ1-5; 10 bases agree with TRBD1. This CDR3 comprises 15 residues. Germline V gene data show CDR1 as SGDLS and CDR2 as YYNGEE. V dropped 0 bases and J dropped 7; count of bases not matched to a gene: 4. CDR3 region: CASSVGRDRGQPQHF. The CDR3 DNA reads TGTGCCAGCAGCGTAGGTCGGGACAGGGGCCAGCCCCAGCATTTT. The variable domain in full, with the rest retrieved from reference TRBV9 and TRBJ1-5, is DSGVTQTPKHLITATGQRVTLRCSPRSGDLSVYWYQQSLDQGLQFLIQYYNGEERAKGNILERFSAQQFPDLHSELNLSSLELGDSALYFCASSVGRDRGQPQHFGDGTRLSIL.

CDR3 coding DNA: TGTGCCAGCAGCCAGGCAGGTAGCACTGAAGCTTTCTTT. It encodes CASSQAGSTEAFF. The chain carries TRBV7-9 and TRBJ1-1; the D is unclear. Germline V lookup: CDR1 SEHNR, CDR2 FQNEAQ (reference sequence). The CDR3 has 13 amino acids. The V gene lost 5 bases and the J gene lost 4 bases, with 11 bases spanning the gap.

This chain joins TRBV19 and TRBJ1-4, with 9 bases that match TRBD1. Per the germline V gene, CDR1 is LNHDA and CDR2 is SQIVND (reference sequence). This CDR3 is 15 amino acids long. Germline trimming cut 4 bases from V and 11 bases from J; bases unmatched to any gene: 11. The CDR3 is CASSTGTGTLGKLFF. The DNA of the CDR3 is TGTGCCAGTAGTACCGGGACAGGGACCTTAGGGAAACTGTTTTTT.

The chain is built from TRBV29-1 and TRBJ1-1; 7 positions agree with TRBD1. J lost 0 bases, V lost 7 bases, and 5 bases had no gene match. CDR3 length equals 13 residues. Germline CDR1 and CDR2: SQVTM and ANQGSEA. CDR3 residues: CSAVTGMNTEAFF. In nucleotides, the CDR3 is TGCAGCGCCGTGACAGGGATGAACACTGAAGCTTTCTTT.

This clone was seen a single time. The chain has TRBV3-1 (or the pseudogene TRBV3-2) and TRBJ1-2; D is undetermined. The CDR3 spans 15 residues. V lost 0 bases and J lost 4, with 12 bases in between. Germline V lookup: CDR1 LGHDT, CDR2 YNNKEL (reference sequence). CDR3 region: CASSQDSKFAYGYTF. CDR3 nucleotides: TGTGCCAGCAGCCAAGACTCAAAATTCGCCTATGGCTACACCTTC.

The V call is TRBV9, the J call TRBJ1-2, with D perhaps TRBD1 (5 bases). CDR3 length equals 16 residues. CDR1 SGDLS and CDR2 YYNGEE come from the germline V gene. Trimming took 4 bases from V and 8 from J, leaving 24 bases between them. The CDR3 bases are TGTGCCAGCAGCTTCGATCCGGGCAGGGACTATGGAGGCTACACCTTC. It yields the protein CASSFDPGRDYGGYTF.

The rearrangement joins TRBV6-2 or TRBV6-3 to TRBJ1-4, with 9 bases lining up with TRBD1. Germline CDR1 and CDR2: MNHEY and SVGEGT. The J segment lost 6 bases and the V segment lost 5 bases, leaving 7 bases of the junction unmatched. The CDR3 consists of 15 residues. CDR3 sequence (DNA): TGTGCCAGCAGTGATACAGGGGGCGCGGATGAAAAACTGTTTTTT. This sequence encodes CASSDTGGADEKLFF.

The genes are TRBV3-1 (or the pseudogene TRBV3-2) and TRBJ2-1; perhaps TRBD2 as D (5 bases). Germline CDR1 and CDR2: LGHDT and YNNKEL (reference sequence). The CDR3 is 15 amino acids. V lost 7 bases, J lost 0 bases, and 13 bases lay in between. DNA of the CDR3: TGTGCCAGCACCCTAGCTGCCAGCTCCTACAATGAGCAGTTCTTC. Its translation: CASTLAASSYNEQFF.

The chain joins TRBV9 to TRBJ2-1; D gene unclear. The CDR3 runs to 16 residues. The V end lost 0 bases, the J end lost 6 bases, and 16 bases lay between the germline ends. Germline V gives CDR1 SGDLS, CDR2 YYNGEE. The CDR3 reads CASSVASRPSVNEQFF. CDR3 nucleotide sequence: TGTGCCAGCAGCGTAGCTTCCCGACCCAGCGTCAATGAGCAGTTCTTC.

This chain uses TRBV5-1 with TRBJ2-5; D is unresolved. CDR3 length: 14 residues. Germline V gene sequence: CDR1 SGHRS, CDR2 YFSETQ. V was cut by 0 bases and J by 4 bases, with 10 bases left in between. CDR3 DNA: TGCGCCAGCAGCTTGGCTTCTACCTCAGAGACCCAGTACTTC. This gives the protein CASSLASTSETQYF. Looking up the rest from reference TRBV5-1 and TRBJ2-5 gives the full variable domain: KAGVTQTPRYLIKTRGQQVTLSCSPISGHRSVSWYQQTPGQGLQFLFEYFSETQRNKGNFPGRFSGRQFSNSRSEMNVSTLELGDSALYLCASSLASTSETQYFGPGTRLLVL.

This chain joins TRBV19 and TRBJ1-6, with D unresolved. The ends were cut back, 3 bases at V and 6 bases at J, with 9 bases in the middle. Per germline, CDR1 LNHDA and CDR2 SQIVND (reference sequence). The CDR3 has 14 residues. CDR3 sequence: CASSIKTPNSPLHF. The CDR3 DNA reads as TGTGCCAGTAGTATTAAGACTCCTAATTCACCCCTCCACTTT.

The CDR3 is CASRGTSTDTQYF. CDR3 bases: TGCGCCAGCAGGGGGACCAGCACAGATACGCAGTATTTT. The chain carries TRBV5-1 and TRBJ2-3; D may be TRBD1 or TRBD2 (5 bases each). The CDR3 length is 13 residues. Germline CDR1 and CDR2: SGHRS and YFSETQ. V was clipped by 5 bases and J by 0 bases, with 7 bases between them.

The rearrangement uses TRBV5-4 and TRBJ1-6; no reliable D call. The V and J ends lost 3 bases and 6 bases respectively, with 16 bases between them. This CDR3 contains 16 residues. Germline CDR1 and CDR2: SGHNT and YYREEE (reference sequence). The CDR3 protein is CASSSRILPFNSPLHF. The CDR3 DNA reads TGTGCCAGCAGCTCCAGGATCCTTCCATTTAATTCACCCCTCCACTTT. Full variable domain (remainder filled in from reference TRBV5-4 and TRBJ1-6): ETGVTQSPTHLIKTRGQQVTLRCSSQSGHNTVSWYQQALGQGPQFIFQYYREEENGRGNFPPRFSGLQFPNYSSELNVNALELDDSALYLCASSSRILPFNSPLHFGNGTRLTVT.

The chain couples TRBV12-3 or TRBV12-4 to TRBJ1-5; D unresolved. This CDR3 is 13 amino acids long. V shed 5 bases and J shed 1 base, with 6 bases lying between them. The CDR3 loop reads CASSRYSNQPQHF. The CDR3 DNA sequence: TGTGCCAGCAGTCGTTACAGCAATCAGCCCCAGCATTTT.

The CDR3 sequence: CATPGYRADEAFF. The DNA of the CDR3 is TGTGCCACTCCCGGGTACAGGGCGGATGAAGCTTTCTTT. V usage is TRBV19 and J usage is TRBJ1-1; D may be TRBD1 (6 bases). CDR3 length equals 13 residues. Germline lookup yields CDR1 LNHDA and CDR2 SQIVND (reference sequence). V lost 10 bases and J 7 bases, leaving 19 bases between the germline ends.

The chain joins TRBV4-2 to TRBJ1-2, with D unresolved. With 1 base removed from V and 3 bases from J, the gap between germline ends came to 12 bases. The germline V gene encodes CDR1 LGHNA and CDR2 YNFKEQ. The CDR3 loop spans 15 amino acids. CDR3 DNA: TGTGCCAGCAGCCAAGCCAGTCCAGACGACTATGGCTACACCTTC. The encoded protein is CASSQASPDDYGYTF.